This T cell receptor beta chain emerged from a study of shared clonotypes between healthy human individuals. Study-wide points: A generally larger estimated richness was seen in naive subsets than in memory subsets. With a handful of donors compared, roughly 5% of naive CD4 clonotypes were shared. The study sampled only blood, and tissue repertoires likely differ. Relative to clonotypes present in all four donors, those not shared had lower generation probabilities.

Naivety among CD8 cells was defined by CD45RO negativity and positive CCR7 selection, thereby excluding terminally differentiated effector memory CD45RA+ cells. About this clone itself: Its target is unknown.

Libraries were prepared by immunoSEQ multiplex PCR; TCRdb keeps only in-frame clonotypes and omits some of them. The table shows hundreds of thousands of clones, with roughly 98% occurring only once. This CDR3 contains 15 residues. The germline CDR1 and CDR2 sequences are GTSNPN and SVGIG (reference sequence). Trimming cost V 0 bases and J 4 bases; bases outside gene matches: 7. The sample consisted of naive CD8+ T cells sorted from blood. This receptor was taken from a man aged 30-40 years in good health. The chain carries TRBV30 and TRBJ1-1; 8 positions match TRBD1. This CDR3 reads CAWSVRSRGPTEAFF. CDR3 nucleotides: TGTGCCTGGAGTGTACGCAGCAGGGGGCCCACTGAAGCTTTCTTT.